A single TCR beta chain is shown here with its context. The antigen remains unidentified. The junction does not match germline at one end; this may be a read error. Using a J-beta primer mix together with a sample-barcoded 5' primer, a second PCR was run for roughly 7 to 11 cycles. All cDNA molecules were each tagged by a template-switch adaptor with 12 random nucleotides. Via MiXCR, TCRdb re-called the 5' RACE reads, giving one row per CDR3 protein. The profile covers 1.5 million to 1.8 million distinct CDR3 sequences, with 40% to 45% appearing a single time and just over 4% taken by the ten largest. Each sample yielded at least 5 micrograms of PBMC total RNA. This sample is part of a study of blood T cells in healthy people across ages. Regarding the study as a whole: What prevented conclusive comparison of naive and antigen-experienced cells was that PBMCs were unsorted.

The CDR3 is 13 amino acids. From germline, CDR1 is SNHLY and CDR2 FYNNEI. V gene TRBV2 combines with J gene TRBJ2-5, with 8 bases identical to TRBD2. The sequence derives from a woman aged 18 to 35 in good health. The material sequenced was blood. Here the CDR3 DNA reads TGTGCCAGCGCGGGACTAGACCAAGGGACCCAGTACTTC. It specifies CASAGLDQGTQYF.